This record concerns one TCR beta chain sequence. Method: immunoSEQ multiplex PCR; TCRdb's copy keeps in-frame clones and lacks some. Here the sample spans 71,000 or so clones, about nine tenths being singletons. This specimen comes from a study of control samples from healthy donors and cancer patients. Germline V lookup: CDR1 SNHLY, CDR2 FYNNEI. Trimming removed 5 bases from V and 1 base from J, with 12 bases in between. CDR3 length: 15 amino acids. The sample consisted of PBMCs. This TCR came from a man in his sixties with lung cancer. The chain combines TRBV2 with TRBJ1-3, with D possibly being TRBD1 (5 bases). The CDR3 loop reads CASSPTWTSGNTIYF. DNA for the CDR3: TGTGCCAGCAGTCCCACATGGACATCTGGAAACACCATATATTTT. Complete variable domain (other parts from reference TRBV2 and TRBJ1-3): EPEVTQTPSHQVTQMGQEVILRCVPISNHLYFYWYRQILGQKVEFLVSFYNNEISEKSEIFDDQFSVERPDGSNFTLKIRSTKLEDSAMYFCASSPTWTSGNTIYFGEGSWLTVV.